The 28 T cell receptor beta chains given below trace back to one sample, sequenced in a study of blood T cell repertoires in COVID-19. The method was immunoSEQ multiplex PCR; TCRdb's version includes in-frame clones alone and lacks a portion of them. The sample contains about 100,000 clones, approximately 83% of which appear only once. Sequenced input: peripheral blood. All receptors come from a man aged 55 to 70 with acute or convalescent COVID-19.

The CDR3 DNA is TGTGCCAGCAGCCCCCGCCCTCGAGTCGTGGTCCGGTTCTTC. It codes for CASSPRPRVVVRFF. V and J are TRBV6-5 and TRBJ2-1; D gene unclear. This CDR3 comprises 14 residues. The germline V gene encodes CDR1 MNHEY and CDR2 SVGAGI. V lost 6 bases and J lost 15, with 24 bases in between.

The CDR3 region is CSAETGGYEQFF. The CDR3 nucleotides read TGCAGCGCCGAGACAGGGGGCTATGAGCAGTTCTTC. The chain carries TRBV29-1 and TRBJ2-1; 10 bases align to TRBD1. The CDR3 has 12 amino acids. V dropped 7 bases and J dropped 8; count of bases not matched to a gene: 5. CDR1 is SQVTM, CDR2 ANQGSEA, per germline.

This chain connects TRBV3-1 (or the pseudogene TRBV3-2) to TRBJ2-5; maybe TRBD2 (6 bases). From germline, CDR1 is LGHDT and CDR2 YNNKEL (reference sequence). V shed 2 bases and J shed 2 bases, with 9 bases lying between them. The CDR3 length is 14 residues. Here the CDR3 DNA reads TGTGCCAGCAGCCAAAAGGCGGGGCAAGAGACCCAGTACTTC. The encoded protein is CASSQKAGQETQYF.

J is TRBJ1-1 and V is TRBV15, with D unclear. The CDR3 consists of 15 residues. Germline CDR1 and CDR2: LNHNV and YYDKDF (reference sequence). The V end was cut by 1 base, the J end by 1 base, with 10 bases between. CDR3 residues: CATSRGLQRNTEAFF. The CDR3 DNA sequence: TGTGCCACCAGCAGAGGATTACAGAGGAACACTGAAGCTTTCTTT.

The genes are TRBV12-5 and TRBJ1-2; tentative D call: TRBD1 (5 bases). This CDR3 has 13 amino acids. V shed 7 bases and J shed 1 base, with 10 bases lying between them. The germline V gene encodes CDR1 LGHNT and CDR2 FRNRAP. CDR3 DNA sequence: TGTGCTAGTGCCATCGACAGTAACTATGGCTACACCTTC. It yields the protein CASAIDSNYGYTF.

The chain recombines TRBV19 with TRBJ1-1, with 8 nucleotides matching TRBD1. The CDR3 runs 15 residues. Per the germline V gene, CDR1 is LNHDA and CDR2 is SQIVND (reference sequence). Germline trimming cut 5 bases from V and 2 bases from J; bases unmatched to any gene: 7. The CDR3 is CASSWTGTGNTEAFF. For the CDR3, the DNA is TGTGCCAGTAGTTGGACCGGGACAGGAAACACTGAAGCTTTCTTT.

The rearrangement uses TRBV5-1 and TRBJ2-1; 14 nucleotides match TRBD2. V trimming: 6 bases; J trimming: 9 bases; junction bases outside the gene matches: 11. Germline-derived CDR1 and CDR2 are SGHRS and YFSETQ. The CDR3 extends over 16 amino acids. The CDR3 DNA follows: TGCGCCAGCACCCTCTCGGGACTAGCGGGAGTGAGTGAGCAGTTCTTC. Protein sequence: CASTLSGLAGVSEQFF.

The chain combines TRBV5-6 with TRBJ2-1; 12 bases fit TRBD2. V lost 4 bases to trimming and J lost 6 bases; unmatched junction nucleotides: 5. The germline V gene encodes CDR1 SGHDT and CDR2 YYEEEE. This CDR3 region has 15 residues. The CDR3 loop is CASSLAGGPFNEQFF. The CDR3 region has the DNA TGTGCCAGCAGCCTAGCGGGAGGGCCTTTCAATGAGCAGTTCTTC.

The chain employs TRBV5-4 and TRBJ2-1, with unresolved D. The CDR3 totals 15 residues. Germline lookup yields CDR1 SGHNT and CDR2 YYREEE (reference sequence). With 5 bases removed from V and 3 bases from J, the gap between germline ends came to 15 bases. CDR3 coding DNA: TGTGCCAGCAGTCCAACGCTAGGCGGCTACAATGAGCAGTTCTTC. This sequence encodes CASSPTLGGYNEQFF.

The chain is built from TRBV30 and TRBJ2-5, with 9 bases fitting TRBD2. CDR3 length equals 16 residues. Germline V CDR1 and CDR2: GTSNPN, SVGIG (reference sequence). The V and J ends lost 1 base and 5 bases, in that order; junction bases with no gene match: 11. CDR3 region: CAWSETRGGGYETQYF. The CDR3, as DNA: TGTGCCTGGAGTGAAACGCGGGGGGGAGGTTATGAGACCCAGTACTTC.

J is TRBJ2-7 and V is TRBV4-1, with TRBD1 as a possible D gene (5 bases). Trimming stripped 1 base from V and 2 bases from J, with 12 bases between. CDR3 length: 15 amino acids. Germline V gene lookup returns CDR1 MGHRA and CDR2 YSYEKL. The CDR3 here is CASSQGQGGTYEQYF. Written as DNA, the CDR3 is TGCGCCAGCAGCCAAGGGCAGGGTGGAACCTACGAGCAGTACTTC.

The chain is built from TRBV7-2 and TRBJ1-1; maybe TRBD1 (5 bases). The CDR3 runs to 14 residues. Trimming took 5 bases from V and 1 from J, leaving 11 bases between them. Germline-derived CDR1 and CDR2 are SGHTA and FQGNSA. CDR3 nucleotide sequence: TGTGCCAGCAGCAAGACAGTCGGGAACACTGAAGCTTTCTTT. Translation gives CASSKTVGNTEAFF.

V and J are TRBV6-5 and TRBJ1-2; 9 bases are a match to TRBD1. With 6 bases clipped from V and 4 bases from J, the junction kept 9 bases outside the gene matches. Germline V gene lookup returns CDR1 MNHEY and CDR2 SVGAGI. CDR3 length equals 15 residues. The CDR3 DNA reads as TGTGCCAGCAGCATGGGACAGGGAGGCTTCTATGGCTACACCTTC. This sequence encodes CASSMGQGGFYGYTF.

This chain links TRBV4-2 with TRBJ1-1; D is possibly TRBD1 (6 bases). The germline V gene encodes CDR1 LGHNA and CDR2 YNFKEQ. V was cut by 1 base and J by 3 bases, with 12 bases left in between. The length of the CDR3 is 15 residues. The CDR3 DNA is TGTGCCAGCAGCCAAGCAGGGGTGGCGGACACTGAAGCTTTCTTT. Translating it yields CASSQAGVADTEAFF.

The J gene is TRBJ1-3, the V gene TRBV6-1; no firm D call. Trimming removed 0 bases at V and 4 bases at J, with 16 bases between. The CDR3 sequence is 17 residues long. Germline assignment: CDR1 MNHNS and CDR2 SASEGT. CDR3 coding DNA: TGTGCCAGCAGTGAAGCCGGTTGGTCCCCCTCCGGAAACACCATATATTTT. Its translation: CASSEAGWSPSGNTIYF.

The chain links TRBV11-1 to TRBJ2-1, with TRBD2 as a possible D gene (6 bases). Germline CDR1 SGHAT, CDR2 FQDESV (reference sequence). This CDR3 is built from 16 residues. V was shortened by 7 bases and J by 2 bases, with 18 bases between the two germline ends. CDR3 bases: TGTGCCAGCAATCTCCCCGGACTACCCCCCTACAATGAGCAGTTCTTC. This gives the protein CASNLPGLPPYNEQFF.

The J gene is TRBJ2-7, the V gene TRBV5-1; 10 bases agree with TRBD1. The CDR3 sequence is 16 residues long. Trimming removed 2 bases from V and 3 bases from J; junction bases left unmatched: 8. In germline, CDR1 is SGHRS, CDR2 YFSETQ. The CDR3 coding sequence is TGCGCCAGCAGCTTAGTTTGGGACAGGGGCCGCTACGAGCAGTACTTC. It translates to CASSLVWDRGRYEQYF.

This chain joins TRBV5-1 and TRBJ2-1, with TRBD1 matching over 9 bases. V lost 0 bases, J lost 6 bases, and 7 bases stayed unmatched. The CDR3 is 16 amino acids. In germline, CDR1 is SGHRS, CDR2 YFSETQ. The CDR3 reads CASSLGGTGRGNEQFF. Here the CDR3 DNA reads TGCGCCAGCAGCTTGGGAGGGACAGGGAGGGGCAATGAGCAGTTCTTC.

The CDR3 DNA reads as TGTGCCAGTAGTCTCTTCTGGGGGCCCCCCTACGAGCAGTACTTC. Protein product: CASSLFWGPPYEQYF. J is TRBJ2-7 and V is TRBV19; possibly TRBD1 for D (6 bases). Trimming stripped 5 bases from V and 2 bases from J, with 16 bases between. The CDR3 has 15 residues. Germline-derived CDR1 and CDR2 are LNHDA and SQIVND (reference sequence).

This chain joins TRBV10-1 and TRBJ2-1; 8 positions agree with TRBD2. The J segment lost 8 bases and the V segment lost 8 bases, leaving 5 bases of the junction unmatched. The CDR3 is 12 residues long. Germline loops: CDR1 WNHNN, CDR2 SYGVQD (reference sequence). CDR3 DNA: TGCGCCAGCTCCCGAGCGGGAGATGAGCAGTTCTTC. This translates into CASSRAGDEQFF.

The V call is TRBV5-4, the J call TRBJ2-3; 7 bases align to TRBD1. Germline trimming cut 3 bases from V and 2 bases from J; bases unmatched to any gene: 15. The CDR3 has 18 residues. Per the germline V gene, CDR1 is SGHNT and CDR2 is YYREEE (reference sequence). This CDR3 reads CASSSGQLYTGFTDTQYF. CDR3 sequence (DNA): TGTGCCAGCAGCTCGGGACAGCTCTATACTGGTTTCACAGATACGCAGTATTTT.

The CDR3 bases are TGTGCCAGCAGTTTATCCAGCGGGGGTAACAAAAACATTCAGTACTTC. It specifies CASSLSSGGNKNIQYF. The V gene is TRBV28, the J gene TRBJ2-4, with 8 nucleotides matching TRBD2. The J segment lost 3 bases and the V segment lost 1 base, leaving 5 bases of the junction unmatched. This CDR3 region has 16 residues. Per the germline V gene, CDR1 is MDHEN and CDR2 is SYDVKM.

The rearrangement links TRBV7-9 to TRBJ2-3; 7 bases match TRBD2. CDR3 length equals 16 residues. V dropped 4 bases and J dropped 0; count of bases not matched to a gene: 7. Germline lookup yields CDR1 SEHNR and CDR2 FQNEAQ (reference sequence). The CDR3 DNA reads TGTGCCAGCAGCTCCGCGGGAGTGTCTAGCACAGATACGCAGTATTTT. Residues: CASSSAGVSSTDTQYF. The entire variable domain, with the rest obtained from reference TRBV7-9 and TRBJ2-3, is as follows: DTGVSQNPRHKITKRGQNVTFRCDPISEHNRLYWYRQTLGQGPEFLTYFQNEAQLEKSRLLSDRFSAERPKGSFSTLEIQRTEQGDSAMYLCASSSAGVSSTDTQYFGPGTRLTVL.

The gene calls are TRBV5-8 and TRBJ1-3, with 8 bases aligning to TRBD1. After removal of 0 bases from V and 7 bases from J, the junction contained 0 bases not matched to a gene. CDR1 is SGHTS and CDR2 is YDEGEE in the germline V gene. The CDR3 is 13 residues long. CDR3 amino acids: CASSLDRGNTIYF. The CDR3 DNA reads TGTGCCAGCAGCTTGGACAGGGGGAACACCATATATTTT.

The genes are TRBV14 and TRBJ2-1; TRBD2 aligns across 10 bases. The CDR3 has 17 residues. Germline values: CDR1 SGHDN, CDR2 FVKESK. The ends lost 1 base at V and 7 bases at J; junction bases unmatched: 10. The CDR3 DNA follows: TGTGCCAGCAGCCAAGTCTTCCAAGCGGGAGGGTTTAATGAGCAGTTCTTC. This sequence encodes CASSQVFQAGGFNEQFF.

V is TRBV7-2 and J is TRBJ2-2; tentative D call: TRBD2 (6 bases). V lost 5 bases and J lost 3, with 10 bases in between. Germline assignment: CDR1 SGHTA and CDR2 FQGNSA. CDR3 size: 14 residues. This CDR3 is CASSLTSYTGELFF. The CDR3 nucleotides read TGTGCCAGCAGCCTGACTAGTTACACCGGGGAGCTGTTTTTT. Full variable domain (missing parts from reference TRBV7-2 and TRBJ2-2): GAGVSQSPSNKVTEKGKDVELRCDPISGHTALYWYRQSLGQGLEFLIYFQGNSAPDKSGLPSDRFSAERTGGSVSTLTIQRTQQEDSAVYLCASSLTSYTGELFFGEGSRLTVL.

The rearrangement links TRBV13 to TRBJ2-3; D not resolved. Germline CDR1 and CDR2: PRHDT and FYEKMQ (reference sequence). V was clipped by 3 bases and J by 0 bases, with 7 bases between them. The CDR3 has 14 amino acids. Here the CDR3 reads CASSFQTSTDTQYF. The DNA for the CDR3 is TGTGCCAGCAGCTTTCAGACTAGCACAGATACGCAGTATTTT.

The chain links TRBV7-9 to TRBJ2-7; tentative D call: TRBD1 (6 bases). Germline CDR1 reads SEHNR; CDR2 reads FQNEAQ (reference sequence). Trimming took off 2 bases at V and 8 bases at J, with 10 bases between the two ends. The CDR3 length is 12 residues. This CDR3 is CASSLFQGKQYF. CDR3 in DNA: TGTGCCAGCAGCTTATTCCAGGGGAAGCAGTACTTC. The full variable domain, rest sourced from reference TRBV7-9 and TRBJ2-7, is DTGVSQNPRHKITKRGQNVTFRCDPISEHNRLYWYRQTLGQGPEFLTYFQNEAQLEKSRLLSDRFSAERPKGSFSTLEIQRTEQGDSAMYLCASSLFQGKQYFGPGTRLTVT.